This is a list of T cell receptor beta chains from one sample in a study of cytomegalovirus exposure and HLA in healthy donors. Data came from immunoSEQ multiplex PCR; TCRdb stores just in-frame clones and leaves some out. The sample records fewer than 75,000 clones, about 75% being singletons. Material: PBMCs. The receptors derive from a man aged 65 to 85 in good health and CMV-seronegative. The CDR3 runs from the conserved cysteine through the conserved F or W. Fields, in order: clone size, D gene, J gene, V gene, CDR3 protein, CDR3 DNA. D genes are given only for firm matches. Not all rows give a size; the values are once, few, many and, for expanded clones, a class.

NA | NA | TRBJ2-7 | TRBV5-3 | CARSLCQSYEQYF | TGTGCCAGAAGCTTGTGCCAGTCGTACGAGCAGTACTTC
NA | TRBD1 | TRBJ2-2 | TRBV5-5 | CASRPTGEVNTGELFF | TGTGCCAGCAGGCCGACAGGGGAGGTGAACACCGGGGAGCTGTTTTTT
NA | TRBD1 | TRBJ1-4 | TRBV7-9 | CSSGQGAEKLFF | TGTTCCAGCGGGCAGGGGGCTGAAAAACTGTTTTTT
NA | TRBD1 | TRBJ1-6 | TRBV28 | CASSLSQGAASPLHF | TGTGCCAGCAGTTTATCTCAGGGGGCAGCTTCACCCCTCCACTTT
NA | NA | TRBJ2-7 | TRBV7-2 | CASSLDNFYEQYF | TGTGCCAGCAGCTTAGATAACTTCTACGAGCAGTACTTC
NA | NA | TRBJ1-1 | TRBV7-2 | CASSRQQNTEAFF | TGTGCCAGCAGCCGACAGCAGAACACTGAAGCTTTCTTT
NA | TRBD2 | TRBJ2-1 | TRBV5-1 | CASSSTGTRRSEQFF | TGCGCCAGCAGCTCCACCGGGACTAGGCGTAGTGAGCAGTTCTTC
NA | NA | TRBJ1-4 | TRBV6-1 | CASSGTYRDTLFF | TGTGCCAGCAGTGGAACATACCGGGACACACTGTTTTTT
NA | NA | TRBJ1-6 | TRBV9 | CASSVDSNSPLHF | TGTGCCAGCAGCGTAGATAGTAATTCACCCCTCCACTTT
NA | NA | TRBJ2-6 | TRBV11-3 | CASSLGTLQGTGANVLTF | TGTGCCAGCAGCTTAGGGACCCTACAGGGTACCGGGGCCAACGTCCTGACTTTC
NA | TRBD2 | TRBJ2-3 | TRBV7-2 | CASSRSSGTHSTDTQYF | TGTGCCAGCAGTAGGTCTAGCGGGACTCACAGCACAGATACGCAGTATTTT
NA | NA | TRBJ1-2 | TRBV6-5 | CASRVGGGYYGYTF | TGTGCCAGCAGAGTAGGGGGGGGCTACTATGGCTACACCTTC
few | NA | TRBJ1-5 | TRBV30 | CAWSVEAGQPQHF | TGTGCCTGGAGTGTAGAAGCGGGTCAGCCCCAGCATTTT
few | NA | TRBJ2-4 | TRBV28 | CASSLQGAKNIQYF | TGTGCCAGCAGTTTACAGGGGGCCAAAAACATTCAGTACTTC
NA | NA | TRBJ1-2 | TRBV6-1 | CASRVTGVLSGGYTF | TGTGCCAGCAGGGTGACAGGTGTTTTATCGGGTGGCTACACCTTC
NA | NA | TRBJ2-1 | TRBV30 | CAWSLLQDEQFF | TGTGCCTGGAGCTTACTTCAGGATGAGCAGTTCTTC
NA | NA | TRBJ1-2 | TRBV7-2 | CASSPGLSYGYTF | TGTGCCAGCAGCCCCGGACTTAGCTATGGCTACACCTTC
NA | NA | TRBJ2-7 | TRBV10-3 | CAIRENAGEQYF | TGTGCCATTCGGGAGAACGCGGGTGAGCAGTACTTC
once | NA | TRBJ2-5 | TRBV19 | CASSSRETQYF | TGTGCCAGTAGTAGTCGAGAGACCCAGTACTTC
NA | NA | TRBJ2-2 | TRBV7-9 | CASSLPTLLRELFF | TGTGCCAGCAGCTTACCGACACTTTTAAGGGAGCTGTTTTTT
NA | NA | TRBJ1-1 | TRBV14 | CASSQAMNTEAFF | TGTGCCAGCAGCCAGGCCATGAACACTGAAGCTTTCTTT
once | NA | TRBJ2-5 | TRBV25-1 | CASSLGHGPGTQYF | TGTGCCAGCAGTTTGGGACATGGGCCGGGGACCCAGTACTTC
NA | NA | TRBJ2-5 | TRBV10-2 | CASSEQKETQYF | TGCGCCAGCAGTGAGCAGAAAGAGACCCAGTACTTC
NA | TRBD1 | TRBJ2-1 | TRBV6-6 | CASSYWETGSGEQFF | TGTGCCAGCAGTTACTGGGAGACAGGGTCAGGTGAGCAGTTCTTC
NA | TRBD1 | TRBJ2-1 | TRBV4-3 | CASSQDHLGTANEQFF | TGCGCCAGCAGCCAAGACCACCTCGGGACAGCCAATGAGCAGTTCTTC
NA | TRBD2 | TRBJ2-7 | TRBV28 | CASSGGGGSTYEQYF | TGTGCCAGCTCAGGAGGCGGGGGGTCTACCTACGAGCAGTACTTC
NA | TRBD1 | TRBJ2-3 | TRBV18 | CASFRDRATDTQYF | TGTGCCAGTTTCCGGGACAGGGCCACAGATACGCAGTATTTT